This TCR beta chain was profiled in a study of esophageal squamous cell carcinoma under preoperative chemotherapy. On the study more broadly: Both tumor-infiltrating lymphocytes and peripheral blood T cells were profiled.

Study-wide findings and caveats: After paclitaxel-nedaplatin, abundant clones were more likely to contract than amplify.

The sample's time point: before preoperative PTX-NDP chemotherapy. Before surgery, patients were given preoperative paclitaxel-nedaplatin chemotherapy. Note on this clonotype: Its cognate antigen is unknown.

Germline CDR1 and CDR2: MNHEY and SMNVEV (reference sequence). Losses at the gene ends were 4 bases for V and 3 bases for J; bases not matched to a gene: 7. The CDR3 runs 15 residues. MiXCR, run by TCRdb on the PCR reads, gives a single entry per CDR3 protein. The sample contains about 30,000 distinct CDR3 sequences, roughly 50% of which appear only once. The receptor's source is a human donor with esophageal squamous cell carcinoma. The donor label of this sample is uncertain. Sampling was conducted from a patient given preoperative chemotherapy. The chain uses TRBV27 and TRBJ2-5; 8 bases align to TRBD2. In nucleotides, the CDR3 is TGTGCCAGCAGTTCCCGAAGGACTAGCAAAGAGACCCAGTACTTC. Protein product: CASSSRRTSKETQYF.